The sequence of this T cell receptor (beta chain) was determined in a study of tumor-infiltrating lymphocytes in localized non-small cell lung cancer. Study-wide results and limits: TCRbeta sequencing showed higher T cell infiltration in tumors than uninvolved lung. Tumor T-cell fraction from TCR sequencing was not associated with recurrence-free survival (p = 0.61).

V was clipped by 1 base and J by 6 bases, with 13 bases between them. CDR3 length: 15 amino acids. In germline, CDR1 is SGHAT, CDR2 FQDESV (reference sequence). Repertoires were generated with immunoSEQ multiplex PCR, while TCRdb's copy carries only in-frame clones and drops some. The data show 15,000 to 20,000 clones, about 42% seen once. In this sample, this clone turned up a few times. Its antigen remains unknown. The chain carries TRBV11-1 and TRBJ1-5, with D possibly being TRBD1 (5 bases). This TCR derives from a human donor with non-small cell lung cancer. The sample taken for sequencing was lung tumor tissue. CDR3 nucleotide sequence: TGTGCCAGCAGCTTAGGCGGACAATCCGGTCAGCCCCAGCATTTT. Protein: CASSLGGQSGQPQHF.